Each of the 22 T cell receptor beta chains below was sequenced from the same sample in a study of beta chain features in type 1 diabetes. cDNA synthesis used the whole RNA isolate, giving expressed TCRB sequences. Method: immunoSEQ multiplex PCR; TCRdb's copy keeps in-frame clones and lacks some. The data show hundreds of thousands of clones, around 65% seen once. The sample was naive CD4+ T cells from blood. The receptor set was obtained from a man under 40 in good health.

This clone was seen only a few times. Other DNA sequences from this sample encode an identical CDR3 as well. The rearrangement uses TRBV29-1 and TRBJ2-5; D is unresolved. Trimming removed 1 base at V and 5 bases at J, with 8 bases between. From germline, CDR1 is SQVTM and CDR2 ANQGSEA. The CDR3 has 12 residues. CDR3 loop: CSVEGVGETQYF. CDR3 DNA sequence: TGCAGCGTTGAAGGGGTAGGGGAGACCCAGTACTTC.

This chain links TRBV7-2 with TRBJ2-7, with TRBD1 identical over 7 bases. Trimming at V came to 3 bases and at J to 4 bases, leaving 9 bases not matched to a gene. Germline loops: CDR1 SGHTA, CDR2 FQGNSA. This CDR3 contains 15 residues. CDR3 sequence: CASSFTPGQSYEQYF. CDR3 sequence (DNA): TGTGCCAGCAGCTTTACTCCGGGACAGTCATACGAGCAGTACTTC.

The chain joins TRBV19 to TRBJ1-5; unclear D gene. V was trimmed by 3 bases and J by 2 bases, leaving 11 bases between them. CDR1 is LNHDA, CDR2 SQIVND, per germline (reference sequence). This CDR3 contains 15 residues. CDR3 in amino acids: CASSMVGGGNQPQHF. In DNA form, the CDR3 reads TGTGCCAGTAGTATGGTGGGAGGAGGCAATCAGCCCCAGCATTTT.

The genes are TRBV29-1 and TRBJ2-5, with TRBD2 matching over 13 bases. There are 14 residues in the CDR3. V was clipped by 7 bases and J by 4 bases; unmatched bases: 6. Germline values: CDR1 SQVTM, CDR2 ANQGSEA. The CDR3 nucleotides read TGCAGCGCTCCACTAGCGGGAGGGGGAGAGACCCAGTACTTC. It codes for CSAPLAGGGETQYF.

J is TRBJ1-5 and V is TRBV27; D is undetermined. The CDR3 loop spans 15 amino acids. V dropped 6 bases and J dropped 5 bases, with 17 bases sitting between them. The germline V gene has CDR1 MNHEY and CDR2 SMNVEV (reference sequence). The chain's CDR3 is CASSLGPLLDQPQHF. The CDR3 DNA follows: TGTGCCAGCAGCCTCGGGCCTTTGCTAGATCAGCCCCAGCATTTT.

This clone was seen a handful of times. The J gene is TRBJ1-1, the V gene TRBV30; 8 positions match TRBD1. The CDR3 has 13 residues. Germline CDR1 and CDR2: GTSNPN and SVGIG (reference sequence). J lost 4 bases, V lost 6 bases, and 7 bases had no gene match. CDR3 amino acids: CACTGQGGTEAFF. In nucleotides, the CDR3 is TGTGCCTGCACTGGACAGGGTGGCACTGAAGCTTTCTTT.

In nucleotides, the CDR3 is TGTGCCAGCAGTCCCCACAAGACTAGCGGGGAGTACAATGAGCAGTTCTTC. The encoded protein is CASSPHKTSGEYNEQFF. V gene TRBV28 combines with J gene TRBJ2-1; the match to TRBD2 covers 11 bases. CDR3 size: 17 residues. With V trimmed by 5 bases and J by 4 bases, 10 bases remained unmatched. The germline gives CDR1 MDHEN, CDR2 SYDVKM.

The rearrangement uses TRBV2 and TRBJ1-2; no clear D gene. The CDR3 runs to 14 residues. The germline CDR1 and CDR2 sequences are SNHLY and FYNNEI. V shed 8 bases and J shed 4 bases, with 17 bases lying between them. This chain's CDR3 is CASFGSGTSYGYTF. Here the CDR3 DNA reads TGTGCCAGCTTTGGGTCGGGCACCTCCTATGGCTACACCTTC.

V and J are TRBV29-1 and TRBJ2-7, with 9 bases aligning to TRBD1. Germline trimming cut 1 base from V and 5 bases from J; bases unmatched to any gene: 0. CDR3 size: 12 residues. Germline CDR1 reads SQVTM; CDR2 reads ANQGSEA. DNA of the CDR3: TGCAGCGTTGAAGGACAGGGGGACGAGCAGTACTTC. It encodes CSVEGQGDEQYF.

This sequence joins TRBV7-2 and TRBJ2-1, with 9 bases matching TRBD2. The ends lost 1 base at V and 6 bases at J; junction bases unmatched: 4. Germline assignment: CDR1 SGHTA and CDR2 FQGNSA. This CDR3 has 15 residues. The CDR3 sequence is CASSLEASGANEQFF. The CDR3 nucleotides read TGTGCCAGCAGCTTAGAGGCTAGCGGGGCCAATGAGCAGTTCTTC.

CDR3 residues: CAWSRDRAKSHTQYF. The CDR3 DNA reads as TGTGCCTGGAGTCGCGATCGAGCTAAGTCCCATACGCAGTATTTT. The V gene is TRBV30, the J gene TRBJ2-3; the D is unclear. V lost 2 bases to trimming and J lost 7 bases, with 19 bases between them. The germline V gene encodes CDR1 GTSNPN and CDR2 SVGIG (reference sequence). The CDR3 spans 15 residues.

This chain uses TRBV29-1 with TRBJ2-2; possible D gene TRBD2, 5 bases. Trimming removed 2 bases from V and 5 bases from J, with 6 bases in between. Germline V gives CDR1 SQVTM, CDR2 ANQGSEA. CDR3 size: 12 residues. This CDR3 reads CSVERRTGELFF. Written as DNA, the CDR3 is TGCAGCGTTGAACGGAGGACCGGGGAGCTGTTTTTT.

The J gene is TRBJ2-2, the V gene TRBV30; a possible D gene is TRBD1 (6 bases). CDR3 length: 15 amino acids. Between the trimmed V and J ends, which lost 3 bases and 6 bases, there was a span of 17 bases. CDR1 GTSNPN and CDR2 SVGIG come from the germline V gene (reference sequence). This CDR3 reads CAWRGQPVGAGELFF. DNA for the CDR3: TGTGCCTGGAGAGGACAGCCGGTGGGAGCCGGGGAGCTGTTTTTT.

The chain uses TRBV20-1 and TRBJ2-3; D not certain. The germline CDR1 and CDR2 sequences are DFQATT and SNEGSKA (reference sequence). The CDR3 extends over 11 amino acids. Trimming left V 3 bases short and J 10 bases short, with 11 bases between. CDR3 sequence: CSASGVSAQYF. The CDR3, as DNA: TGCAGTGCTAGTGGGGTTTCCGCGCAGTATTTT.

The chain is built from TRBV5-6 and TRBJ1-6; D not certain. This CDR3 is 15 amino acids long. The germline gives CDR1 SGHDT, CDR2 YYEEEE. V dropped 0 bases and J dropped 3 bases, with 7 bases sitting between them. The CDR3 reads CASSLANSYNSPLHF. The CDR3, as DNA: TGTGCCAGCAGCTTGGCCAACAGCTATAATTCACCCCTCCACTTT.

The rearrangement uses TRBV29-1 and TRBJ2-3; D is undetermined. With 4 bases removed from V and 5 bases from J, the gap between germline ends came to 13 bases. The CDR3 consists of 13 residues. Looked up from germline, CDR1 is SQVTM and CDR2 is ANQGSEA. The CDR3 region has the DNA TGCAGCGTTGGTAGGCCTCAACGAGATACGCAGTATTTT. As protein: CSVGRPQRDTQYF.

The chain employs TRBV25-1 and TRBJ2-7, with TRBD2 as a possible D gene (6 bases). This CDR3 comprises 14 residues. CDR1 and CDR2 (germline): MGHDK, SYGVNS. Trimming removed 6 bases at V and 3 bases at J, with 15 bases between. CDR3 DNA sequence: TGTGCCAGCAGCCATCCCGGGAGCCGCTACGAGCAGTACTTC. Translating it yields CASSHPGSRYEQYF.

This clone has only a few counts. The J gene is TRBJ2-7, the V gene TRBV10-3, with TRBD2 matching over 7 bases. Per germline, CDR1 ENHRY and CDR2 SYGVKD. V shed 7 bases and J 4 bases; nucleotides not matched to a gene: 10. This CDR3 spans 14 amino acids. CDR3 sequence: CAIMGSGASYEQYF. DNA of the CDR3: TGTGCCATCATGGGGAGCGGGGCCTCTTACGAGCAGTACTTC.

The CDR3 DNA sequence: TGTGCCAGCAGTTATGATGAGCAGTTCTTC. Residues: CASSYDEQFF. The chain joins TRBV28 to TRBJ2-1, with D hard to call. V lost 4 bases and J 8 bases, leaving 3 bases between the germline ends. This CDR3 has 10 amino acids. Germline lookup yields CDR1 MDHEN and CDR2 SYDVKM.

This clone has just one count. This chain connects TRBV7-9 to TRBJ2-7; TRBD1 or TRBD2 may be the D gene (5 bases each). The CDR3 is 15 amino acids. V was cut by 5 bases and J by 3 bases, with 17 bases left in between. Germline values: CDR1 SEHNR, CDR2 FQNEAQ (reference sequence). CDR3: CASSPLGVNDYEQYF. In DNA form, the CDR3 reads TGTGCCAGCAGCCCCCTGGGGGTAAATGACTACGAGCAGTACTTC.

V usage is TRBV15 and J usage is TRBJ2-3; D uncertain. Trimming pared 0 bases from V and 0 bases from J, leaving 4 bases between. Per the germline V gene, CDR1 is LNHNV and CDR2 is YYDKDF (reference sequence). The CDR3 length is 14 residues. The CDR3: CATSRDMSTDTQYF. The CDR3 DNA is TGTGCCACCAGCAGAGATATGAGCACAGATACGCAGTATTTT.

The chain has TRBV29-1 and TRBJ2-5; 8 positions agree with TRBD1. After removal of 6 bases from V and 4 bases from J, the junction contained 7 bases not matched to a gene. This CDR3 is built from 13 residues. Germline V gene sequence: CDR1 SQVTM, CDR2 ANQGSEA. CDR3 DNA sequence: TGCAGCGTCTGCGAACAGGGGGGAGAGACCCAGTACTTC. This encodes CSVCEQGGETQYF. The full variable domain, completed using reference TRBV29-1 and TRBJ2-5, is SAVISQKPSRDICQRGTSLTIQCQVDSQVTMMFWYRQQPGQSLTLIATANQGSEATYESGFVIDKFPISRPNLTFSTLTVSNMSPEDSSIYLCSVCEQGGETQYFGPGTRLLVL.